These 3 T cell receptor beta chains came from one sample sequenced in a study of T cell responses to AZD1222 COVID-19 vaccine. The table came from immunoSEQ multiplex PCR; TCRdb's copy has only in-frame clones and leaves some out. The sample yields about 140,000 clones, over 85% seen once. The material sequenced was peripheral blood, taken on day 0 of AZD1222 vaccination. Receptors were obtained from an adult in good health.

J is TRBJ2-7 and V is TRBV11-1; TRBD1 agrees at 9 bases. The CDR3 consists of 14 residues. V gave up 1 base and J gave up 7 bases; unmatched junction bases: 5. The germline gives CDR1 SGHAT, CDR2 FQDESV (reference sequence). CDR3 DNA sequence: TGTGCCAGCAGCTTAGACAGGGGGCTCTGGGAGCAGTACTTC. Protein: CASSLDRGLWEQYF. Full variable domain (rest looked up from reference TRBV11-1 and TRBJ2-7): EAEVAQSPRYKITEKSQAVAFWCDPISGHATLYWYRQILGQGPELLVQFQDESVVDDSQLPKDRFSAERLKGVDSTLKIQPAELGDSAMYLCASSLDRGLWEQYFGPGTRLTVT.

The chain uses TRBV28 and TRBJ1-2, with TRBD1 matching 8 bases. The CDR3 length is 16 residues. In germline, CDR1 is MDHEN, CDR2 SYDVKM. J gave up 3 bases and V 6 bases, and 12 bases lay outside the gene matches. The CDR3 coding sequence is TGTGCCAGCAGAGGGACGGTCAGGGGGCCAGACTATGGCTACACCTTC. Protein: CASRGTVRGPDYGYTF.

V and J are TRBV5-6 and TRBJ1-2, with D possibly being TRBD1 (5 bases). The CDR3 sequence is 11 residues long. The ends were cut back, 4 bases at V and 12 bases at J, with 13 bases in the middle. From germline, CDR1 is SGHDT and CDR2 YYEEEE. CDR3 region: CASSTQGYNTF. In DNA form, the CDR3 reads TGTGCCAGCAGCACCCAGGGATATAACACCTTC.